Below, 7 T cell receptor beta chains from the same sample are listed, as sequenced in a study of regulatory T cells in long-lasting Graves disease. The time point was: newly diagnosed GD, antithyroid drugs for less than 3 months. Extracted PBMC RNA gave rise to the TCR library. Arm-PCR of CDR3 regions and iRepertoire HTBI primers were used to build TCR beta libraries. TCRdb ran MiXCR on the multiplex PCR reads and lists one entry per CDR3 protein. The data show hundreds of thousands of distinct CDR3 sequences, approximately 15% seen once. These data are also associated with another study on T cells in Graves' hyperthyroidism and ophthalmopathy.

Sequenced here: peripheral blood mononuclear cells (PBMCs), sampled at new diagnosis, from a patient treated with antithyroid drugs. The receptors come from a woman in her 30s with Graves disease.

This clonotype was seen a handful of times. V gene TRBV7-9 combines with J gene TRBJ1-6; a possible D gene is TRBD1 (5 bases). Germline V gene sequence: CDR1 SEHNR, CDR2 FQNEAQ (reference sequence). V lost 3 bases and J 7 bases, leaving 7 bases between the germline ends. This CDR3 region has 13 residues. CDR3 DNA sequence: TGTGCCAGCAGCTTGGGGGAAAATTCACCCCTCCACTTT. Translated, it gives CASSLGENSPLHF.

The J gene is TRBJ2-1, the V gene TRBV27; 7 positions agree with TRBD2. This CDR3 is built from 17 residues. Germline values: CDR1 MNHEY, CDR2 SMNVEV (reference sequence). V lost 0 bases and J lost 8; bases outside the gene matches: 13. CDR3 coding DNA: TGTGCCAGCAGTTTATCGGGGGGGGGAGTCTTCTTGGATGAGCAGTTCTTC. Translating it yields CASSLSGGGVFLDEQFF.

This clonotype has at least ten counts. The CDR3 sequence is CASSLQGQGYTF. The DNA for the CDR3 is TGTGCCAGCAGTCTACAGGGCCAGGGCTACACCTTC. The rearrangement links TRBV27 to TRBJ1-2; D might be TRBD1 (6 bases). V lost 5 bases and J 8 bases, leaving 12 bases between the germline ends. Germline CDR1 and CDR2: MNHEY and SMNVEV (reference sequence). The CDR3 has 12 amino acids.

This clonotype was seen a few times. The chain carries TRBV6-9 and TRBJ1-2, with D maybe TRBD1 (5 bases). With 2 bases removed from V and 2 bases from J, the gap between germline ends came to 6 bases. Germline V gene data show CDR1 as MNHGY and CDR2 as SVAAGI. The CDR3 consists of 13 residues. As DNA, the CDR3 is TGTGCCAGCAGTTATAACAGGAACTATGGCTACACCTTC. Residues: CASSYNRNYGYTF.

About this clonotype itself: A much bigger clone sits one base away, suggesting this may be a read error. The chain employs TRBV6-2 or TRBV6-3 and TRBJ2-2, with no clear D. The CDR3 runs to 11 residues. CDR1 is MNHEY and CDR2 is SVGEGT in the germline V gene. The V end was cut by 8 bases, the J end by 5 bases, with 6 bases between. The CDR3 protein is CASGETGELFF. The CDR3 DNA sequence: TGTGCCAGCGGGGAAACCGGGGAGCTGTTTTTT.

This clonotype was seen just once. The chain couples TRBV5-1 to TRBJ1-3, with TRBD1 matching over 8 bases. V gave up 4 bases and J gave up 3 bases; unmatched junction bases: 9. Germline V gives CDR1 SGHRS, CDR2 YFSETQ. The CDR3 is 16 residues long. The CDR3 is CASSQAPGGSGNTIYF. The CDR3 DNA reads as TGCGCCAGCAGCCAGGCCCCAGGGGGCAGTGGAAACACCATATATTTT.

This clonotype appeared many times. The chain couples TRBV20-1 to TRBJ1-5; D is unresolved. The CDR3 runs 13 residues. Germline CDR1 DFQATT, CDR2 SNEGSKA (reference sequence). Trimming shortened V by 6 bases and J by 3 bases, and 12 bases separated the two germline ends. In DNA form, the CDR3 reads TGCAGTGCCTCATCGGGGTACAATCAGCCCCAGCATTTT. Translation: CSASSGYNQPQHF.